These 13 T cell receptor beta chains came from one sample sequenced in a study of blood T cell repertoires in COVID-19. Some clones are missing from TCRdb's copy, which holds only in-frame ones; the method was immunoSEQ multiplex PCR. The sample yields fewer than 400,000 clones, over 75% seen once. Source material: PBMCs or T cells enriched from blood (not recorded which). Receptor source: a man aged 30 to 39 who had recovered from COVID-19.

The chain employs TRBV18 and TRBJ1-6; no clear D. CDR1 KGHSH and CDR2 LQKENI come from the germline V gene. V lost 5 bases and J lost 10, with 12 bases in between. The CDR3 runs 13 residues. CDR3 in DNA: TGTGCCAGCTCATCGGAACGCGGGTCACCCCTCCACTTT. Translating it yields CASSSERGSPLHF. Variable domain in full (rest from reference TRBV18 and TRBJ1-6): NAGVMQNPRHLVRRRGQEARLRCSPMKGHSHVYWYRQLPEEGLKFMVYLQKENIIDESGMPKERFSAEFPKEGPSILRIQQVVRGDSAAYFCASSSERGSPLHFGNGTRLTVT.

The chain joins TRBV19 to TRBJ1-3; D perhaps matches TRBD1 (5 bases). Germline V CDR1 and CDR2: LNHDA, SQIVND (reference sequence). V gave up 6 bases and J gave up 4 bases, with 19 bases separating them. CDR3 length equals 16 residues. The CDR3 DNA reads as TGTGCCAGTAGAGCAAGAGAAGACAGATACGGAAACACCATATATTTT. It is translated as CASRAREDRYGNTIYF.

The V and J genes are TRBV7-2 and TRBJ1-2; D is ambiguous. The CDR3 length is 14 residues. V was trimmed by 1 base and J by 4 bases, leaving 10 bases between them. Per the germline V gene, CDR1 is SGHTA and CDR2 is FQGNSA. The CDR3: CASSLGMTPYGYTF. CDR3 nucleotide sequence: TGTGCCAGCAGCTTAGGAATGACTCCCTATGGCTACACCTTC.

This chain connects TRBV10-2 to TRBJ2-1, with D possibly matching TRBD2 (5 bases). V lost 0 bases and J 5 bases, leaving 11 bases between the germline ends. The CDR3 totals 15 residues. The germline V gene encodes CDR1 WSHSY and CDR2 SAAADI. For the CDR3, the DNA is TGCGCCAGCAGTGAGTCGAGGCGGGCTGACAATGAGCAGTTCTTC. As protein: CASSESRRADNEQFF.

J is TRBJ2-7 and V is TRBV5-1; tentatively, D is TRBD2 (6 bases). The V and J ends lost 5 bases and 6 bases respectively, with 9 bases between them. This CDR3 has 11 residues. Germline V gene sequence: CDR1 SGHRS, CDR2 YFSETQ. DNA of the CDR3: TGCGCCAGCAGGAGGAGGGCCGAGCAGTACTTC. This encodes CASRRRAEQYF.

This clone has just a few counts. This chain joins TRBV6-5 and TRBJ2-1; D might be TRBD2 (7 bases). Germline lookup yields CDR1 MNHEY and CDR2 SVGAGI. The ends were cut back, 7 bases at V and 7 bases at J, with 20 bases in the middle. The length of the CDR3 is 15 residues. The CDR3 sequence is CASIQISGGTNEQFF. CDR3 DNA sequence: TGTGCCAGCATTCAAATTTCGGGGGGCACGAATGAGCAGTTCTTC.

This clone was recorded a few times. The V gene is TRBV25-1, the J gene TRBJ2-5; 8 bases match TRBD1. CDR3 length: 15 residues. Per germline, CDR1 MGHDK and CDR2 SYGVNS. With 4 bases clipped from V and 1 base from J, the junction kept 5 bases outside the gene matches. The CDR3 spells CASSGQGQAQETQYF. CDR3 bases: TGTGCCAGCAGTGGGCAGGGACAGGCCCAAGAGACCCAGTACTTC. Full variable domain (outside the CDR3, taken from reference TRBV25-1 and TRBJ2-5): EADIYQTPRYLVIGTGKKITLECSQTMGHDKMYWYQQDPGMELHLIHYSYGVNSTEKGDLSSESTVSRIRTEHFPLTLESARPSHTSQYLCASSGQGQAQETQYFGPGTRLLVL.

With respect to this clone: Sequence at one end of the junction differs from germline and may be a read error. The V and J genes are TRBV10-3 and TRBJ2-5; 8 bases align to TRBD2. The germline V gene encodes CDR1 ENHRY and CDR2 SYGVKD. This CDR3 is built from 17 residues. The CDR3 is CAISAPTGGAVMETQYF. CDR3 DNA sequence: TGTGCCATTAGTGCACCGACGGGGGGGGCGGTGATGGAGACCCAGTACTTC.

Concerning this clone: Additional DNA sequences in this sample encode the identical CDR3. This chain links TRBV2 with TRBJ1-1; tentative D call: TRBD1 (6 bases). Germline V gene lookup returns CDR1 SNHLY and CDR2 FYNNEI. The V gene lost 6 bases and the J gene lost 1 base, with 9 bases spanning the gap. The CDR3 sequence is 13 residues long. The CDR3 DNA follows: TGTGCCAGCAGCGGACAGACGAACACTGAAGCTTTCTTT. The encoded protein is CASSGQTNTEAFF.

The chain uses TRBV6-6 and TRBJ2-7; 7 bases line up with TRBD1. CDR3 size: 15 residues. The V gene end was trimmed by 5 bases and the J gene end by 2 bases; junction bases not matched to a gene: 9. Germline CDR1 is MNHNY and CDR2 is SVGAGI (reference sequence). CDR3 in amino acids: CASSPRDSVTYEQYF. As DNA, the CDR3 is TGTGCCAGCAGTCCCCGGGACAGCGTTACCTACGAGCAGTACTTC.

For this clone: Other DNA variants within this sample encode the same CDR3. This sequence joins TRBV18 and TRBJ2-1; D unclear. In germline, CDR1 is KGHSH, CDR2 LQKENI. The CDR3 is made up of 15 amino acids. V lost 3 bases to trimming and J lost 4 bases, with 13 bases between them. The CDR3 sequence is CASSPVAGTYNEQFF. The CDR3 bases are TGTGCCAGCTCACCGGTTGCAGGTACTTACAATGAGCAGTTCTTC.

The V gene is TRBV2, the J gene TRBJ2-1; D not certain. The CDR3 is 12 residues long. Germline CDR1 is SNHLY and CDR2 is FYNNEI. V gave up 2 bases and J gave up 9 bases, with 8 bases separating them. DNA of the CDR3: TGTGCCAGCAGTGAACCCCCGGGTGAGCAGTTCTTC. Translated, it gives CASSEPPGEQFF.

This chain links TRBV3-1 (or the pseudogene TRBV3-2) with TRBJ2-3; 8 nucleotides line up with TRBD1. The CDR3 length is 15 residues. J gave up 2 bases and V 4 bases, and 5 bases lay outside the gene matches. Germline CDR1 reads LGHDT; CDR2 reads YNNKEL (reference sequence). CDR3 sequence reads: CASSRGTGDTDTQYF. CDR3 DNA sequence: TGTGCCAGCAGCCGAGGGACAGGAGACACAGATACGCAGTATTTT.